Following are 20 T cell receptor beta chains from one sample sequenced in a study of blood T cell repertoires in COVID-19. Assay: immunoSEQ multiplex PCR; the TCRdb copy retains only in-frame clones and omits some. The sample includes 40,000 to 45,000 clones, 70% to 90% of them seen just once. Input material: peripheral blood. The receptors derive from a man aged 60-69 years with acute or convalescent COVID-19.

The CDR3 DNA follows: TGTGCCAGCCCCCCGGGCCGTACTGGGACAGGGGCCTACGAGCAGTACTTC. It is translated as CASPPGRTGTGAYEQYF. V usage is TRBV28 and J usage is TRBJ2-7; 10 bases agree with TRBD1. Trimming at V came to 8 bases and at J to 2 bases, leaving 15 bases not matched to a gene. Germline V gene lookup returns CDR1 MDHEN and CDR2 SYDVKM. The CDR3 runs 17 residues.

The chain couples TRBV5-1 to TRBJ1-2; a weak D match, TRBD1 (5 bases). The CDR3 contains 13 residues. Deletions cut 3 bases from V and 7 bases from J, with 13 bases between. Germline values: CDR1 SGHRS, CDR2 YFSETQ. The CDR3 loop is CASSSGQAFGYTF. CDR3 bases: TGCGCCAGCAGCTCTGGACAAGCCTTTGGCTACACCTTC.

The chain couples TRBV6-5 to TRBJ2-7, with TRBD1 identical over 9 bases. The V and J ends lost 6 bases and 5 bases, in that order; junction bases with no gene match: 8. This CDR3 spans 14 amino acids. Germline CDR1 MNHEY, CDR2 SVGAGI. CDR3 loop: CASSLQGALNEQYF. The DNA for the CDR3 is TGTGCCAGCAGCTTACAGGGGGCCTTGAACGAGCAGTACTTC.

The chain recombines TRBV2 with TRBJ2-3, with TRBD2 matching 7 bases. Germline lookup yields CDR1 SNHLY and CDR2 FYNNEI. This CDR3 region has 15 residues. Trimming took 7 bases from V and 5 from J; bases not matched to a gene: 12. The CDR3 nucleotides are TGTGCCAGCACGCCCCTCGGGGGGTCGGGAGATACGCAGTATTTT. Amino acid sequence: CASTPLGGSGDTQYF.

This clone appeared a single time. The genes are TRBV19 and TRBJ2-2; 8 bases fit TRBD1. Germline CDR1 LNHDA, CDR2 SQIVND (reference sequence). V dropped 6 bases and J dropped 4; count of bases not matched to a gene: 4. The CDR3 spans 14 residues. CDR3 coding DNA: TGTGCCAGTAGGGCAGGGGGCGTCACCGGGGAGCTGTTTTTT. Its protein product is CASRAGGVTGELFF. Variable domain in full (rest from reference TRBV19 and TRBJ2-2): DGGITQSPKYLFRKEGQNVTLSCEQNLNHDAMYWYRQDPGQGLRLIYYSQIVNDFQKGDIAEGYSVSREKKESFPLTVTSAQKNPTAFYLCASRAGGVTGELFFGEGSRLTVL.

The genes are TRBV7-3 and TRBJ2-3; D ambiguous. Germline CDR1 is SGHTA and CDR2 is FQGTGA. Trimming shortened V by 2 bases and J by 2 bases, and 8 bases separated the two germline ends. This CDR3 has 14 residues. The CDR3 DNA reads as TGTGCCAGCAGCTTATCAGGCCACACAGATACGCAGTATTTT. Encoded protein: CASSLSGHTDTQYF.

The chain is built from TRBV4-3 and TRBJ1-6; 7 positions agree with TRBD1. Trimming removed 6 bases from V and 3 bases from J; junction bases left unmatched: 11. Germline CDR1 is LGHNA and CDR2 is YSLEER. The CDR3 is 17 amino acids. CDR3 residues: CASSLGQGDRYNSPLHF. The CDR3 DNA sequence: TGCGCCAGCAGTCTCGGGCAGGGGGACCGCTATAATTCACCCCTCCACTTT.

The rearrangement links TRBV7-3 to TRBJ1-1, with a weak D call TRBD1 (6 bases). Germline CDR1 reads SGHTA; CDR2 reads FQGTGA. Trimming took 5 bases from V and 1 from J, leaving 8 bases between them. The CDR3 has 13 amino acids. This CDR3 reads CASSPGANTEAFF. DNA for the CDR3: TGTGCCAGCAGCCCAGGGGCGAACACTGAAGCTTTCTTT. The whole variable domain, remainder taken from reference TRBV7-3 and TRBJ1-1, is GAGVSQTPSNKVTEKGKYVELRCDPISGHTALYWYRQSLGQGPEFLIYFQGTGAADDSGLPNDRFFAVRPEGSVSTLKIQRTERGDSAVYLCASSPGANTEAFFGQGTRLTVV.

This rearrangement joins TRBV15 to TRBJ1-2; maybe TRBD1 (5 bases). Germline V gives CDR1 LNHNV, CDR2 YYDKDF (reference sequence). V lost 1 base, J lost 7 bases, and 7 bases lay in between. The CDR3 has 12 amino acids. CDR3 nucleotide sequence: TGTGCCACCAGCAGAGGACAGTCTGGCTACACCTTC. It codes for CATSRGQSGYTF.

CDR3 nucleotide sequence: TGTGCCAGTAGCGCGGGGGACTACGTCAATCAGCCCCAGCATTTT. Translation gives CASSAGDYVNQPQHF. The chain employs TRBV19 and TRBJ1-5; D may be TRBD1 (5 bases). The length of the CDR3 is 15 residues. CDR1 is LNHDA and CDR2 is SQIVND in the germline V gene (reference sequence). Trimming left V 6 bases short and J 3 bases short, with 15 bases between.

The gene calls are TRBV27 and TRBJ2-1; possible D gene TRBD2, 5 bases. V lost 6 bases and J 4 bases, leaving 16 bases between the germline ends. The length of the CDR3 is 15 residues. Germline V CDR1 and CDR2: MNHEY, SMNVEV (reference sequence). CDR3 region: CASRPNSGIYNEQFF. Here the CDR3 DNA reads TGTGCCAGCAGACCGAACAGCGGTATTTACAATGAGCAGTTCTTC.

This chain links TRBV6-6 with TRBJ1-4, with 9 positions matching TRBD1. Trimming at V came to 5 bases and at J to 8 bases, leaving 9 bases not matched to a gene. The germline CDR1 and CDR2 sequences are MNHNY and SVGAGI (reference sequence). There are 15 residues in the CDR3. DNA of the CDR3: TGTGCCAGCAGTCATCGGGGACAGGGAGGGGAAAAACTGTTTTTT. Translating gives CASSHRGQGGEKLFF.

The table lists this clone with a few counts. The chain uses TRBV28 and TRBJ1-4; 8 bases fit TRBD1. CDR1 and CDR2 from the germline V gene are MDHEN and SYDVKM. V was pared by 8 bases and J by 3 bases, with 5 bases of the junction left unmatched. The CDR3 has 14 residues. The CDR3 nucleotides read TGTGCCAGCGTTGGGACAGGTGCTAATGAAAAACTGTTTTTT. It specifies CASVGTGANEKLFF.

A word on this clone: Distinct nucleotide sequences in the sample also encode this CDR3. The chain employs TRBV7-2 and TRBJ2-1, with 7 bases identical to TRBD2. Germline V gives CDR1 SGHTA, CDR2 FQGNSA. V lost 5 bases, J lost 3 bases, and 13 bases stayed unmatched. This CDR3 comprises 17 residues. In DNA form, the CDR3 reads TGTGCCAGCAGCCTTGCCCTGTTGGCGGGGGACTACAATGAGCAGTTCTTC. Translating it yields CASSLALLAGDYNEQFF. Drawing the rest from reference TRBV7-2 and TRBJ2-1, the complete variable domain is GAGVSQSPSNKVTEKGKDVELRCDPISGHTALYWYRQSLGQGLEFLIYFQGNSAPDKSGLPSDRFSAERTGGSVSTLTIQRTQQEDSAVYLCASSLALLAGDYNEQFFGPGTRLTVL.

This chain joins TRBV7-8 and TRBJ1-5; D might be TRBD1 (5 bases). Trimming pared 5 bases from V and 2 bases from J, leaving 16 bases between. The CDR3 is 16 residues long. The V gene's germline CDR1 is SGHVS and CDR2 FQNEAQ. CDR3 sequence: CASSLGTPRGNQPQHF. The CDR3 DNA follows: TGTGCCAGCAGCCTAGGGACTCCGAGGGGCAATCAGCCCCAGCATTTT.

The chain has TRBV24-1 and TRBJ1-2; 7 bases match TRBD1. This CDR3 region has 12 residues. The trim removed 9 bases at V and 5 bases at J, leaving 5 bases unmatched. The germline V gene encodes CDR1 KGHDR and CDR2 SFDVKD. The DNA of the CDR3 is TGTGCCACCTACGGGACAGAGTATGGCTACACCTTC. This sequence encodes CATYGTEYGYTF.

The chain recombines TRBV27 with TRBJ1-1, with a tentative D call TRBD1 (6 bases). Trimming left V 5 bases short and J 4 bases short, with 17 bases between. This CDR3 is 15 amino acids long. Per the germline V gene, CDR1 is MNHEY and CDR2 is SMNVEV (reference sequence). The CDR3 protein is CASSLGQNRGTEAFF. As DNA, the CDR3 is TGTGCCAGCAGTCTCGGACAGAACCGGGGCACTGAAGCTTTCTTT.

The chain uses TRBV2 and TRBJ2-7; 8 bases agree with TRBD1. With 5 bases clipped from V and 3 bases from J, the junction kept 6 bases outside the gene matches. Germline V gene sequence: CDR1 SNHLY, CDR2 FYNNEI. This CDR3 is built from 14 residues. The CDR3 DNA reads TGTGCCAGCAGTCCGGGACAGGCTCACTACGAGCAGTACTTC. Encoded protein: CASSPGQAHYEQYF.

Comments on this clone: This sample also contains other DNA sequences that code for the same CDR3. The CDR3 protein is CASSPGTGGEAFF. Here the CDR3 DNA reads TGTGCCAGCAGCCCGGGGACAGGGGGTGAAGCTTTCTTT. This chain joins TRBV7-3 and TRBJ1-1, with 11 positions matching TRBD1. Germline V gene sequence: CDR1 SGHTA, CDR2 FQGTGA. CDR3 length equals 13 residues. V gave up 5 bases and J gave up 7 bases; unmatched junction bases: 3.

The genes are TRBV6-5 and TRBJ2-7; 7 positions match TRBD2. V trimming: 4 bases; J trimming: 2 bases; junction bases outside the gene matches: 8. Germline V gene sequence: CDR1 MNHEY, CDR2 SVGAGI. This CDR3 contains 15 residues. This chain's CDR3 is CASSSPRGGAYEQYF. The CDR3 DNA is TGTGCCAGCAGTTCTCCTCGGGGAGGGGCCTACGAGCAGTACTTC.